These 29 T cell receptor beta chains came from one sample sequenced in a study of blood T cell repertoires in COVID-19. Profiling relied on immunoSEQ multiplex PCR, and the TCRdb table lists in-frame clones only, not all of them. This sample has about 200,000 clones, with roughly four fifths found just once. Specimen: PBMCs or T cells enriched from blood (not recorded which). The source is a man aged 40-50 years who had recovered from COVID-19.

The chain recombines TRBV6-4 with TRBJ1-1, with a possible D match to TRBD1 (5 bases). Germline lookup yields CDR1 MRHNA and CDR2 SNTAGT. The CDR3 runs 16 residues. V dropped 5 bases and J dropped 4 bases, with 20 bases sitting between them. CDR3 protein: CASSSNPGEGVTEAFF. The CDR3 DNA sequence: TGTGCCAGCAGTTCTAACCCCGGAGAAGGGGTCACTGAAGCTTTCTTT.

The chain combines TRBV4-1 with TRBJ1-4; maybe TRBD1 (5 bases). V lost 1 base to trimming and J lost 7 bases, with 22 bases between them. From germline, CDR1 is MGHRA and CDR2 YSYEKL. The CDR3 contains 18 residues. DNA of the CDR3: TGCGCCAGCAGCCAAGGAGGTGGAAGGTTATCGGGGGGTGAAAAACTGTTTTTT. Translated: CASSQGGGRLSGGEKLFF.

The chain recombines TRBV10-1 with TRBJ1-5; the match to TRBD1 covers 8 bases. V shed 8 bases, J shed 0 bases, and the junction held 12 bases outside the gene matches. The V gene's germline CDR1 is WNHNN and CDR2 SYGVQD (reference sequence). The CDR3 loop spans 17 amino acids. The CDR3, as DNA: TGCGCCAGCCGACTAAACCCGGGACAGGATAGCAATCAGCCCCAGCATTTT. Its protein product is CASRLNPGQDSNQPQHF.

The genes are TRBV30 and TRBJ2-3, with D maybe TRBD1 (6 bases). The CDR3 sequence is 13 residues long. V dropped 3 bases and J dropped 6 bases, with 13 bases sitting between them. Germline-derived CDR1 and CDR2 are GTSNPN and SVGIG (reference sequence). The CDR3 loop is CAWRRTGLDTQYF. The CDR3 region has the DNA TGTGCCTGGAGAAGAACAGGGTTGGATACGCAGTATTTT.

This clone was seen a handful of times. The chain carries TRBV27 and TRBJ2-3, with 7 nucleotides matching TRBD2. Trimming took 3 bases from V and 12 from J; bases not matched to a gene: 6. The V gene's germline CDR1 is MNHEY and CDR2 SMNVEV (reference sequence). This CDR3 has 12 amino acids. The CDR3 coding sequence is TGTGCCAGCAGTTTGGGGGGGTCGTCCCAGTATTTT. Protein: CASSLGGSSQYF.

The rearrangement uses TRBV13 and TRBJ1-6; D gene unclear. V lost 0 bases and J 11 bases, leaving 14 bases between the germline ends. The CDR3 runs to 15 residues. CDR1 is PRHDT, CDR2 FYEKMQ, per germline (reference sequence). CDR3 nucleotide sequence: TGTGCCAGCAGCTTAGGGGACGGCGGAGGGACACCCCTCCACTTT. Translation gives CASSLGDGGGTPLHF.

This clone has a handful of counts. CDR3 sequence: CAKSGTGSAFSEKLFF. The CDR3, as DNA: TGTGCCAAATCCGGGACAGGTTCCGCGTTCTCAGAAAAACTGTTTTTT. This sequence joins TRBV19 and TRBJ1-4; 8 bases are a match to TRBD1. Per germline, CDR1 LNHDA and CDR2 SQIVND (reference sequence). V shed 10 bases and J 8 bases; nucleotides not matched to a gene: 18. The CDR3 length is 16 residues.

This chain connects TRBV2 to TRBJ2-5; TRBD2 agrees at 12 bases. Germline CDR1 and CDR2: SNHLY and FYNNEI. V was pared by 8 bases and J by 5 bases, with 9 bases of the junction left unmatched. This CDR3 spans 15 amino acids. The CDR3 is CASPTGLAGKETQYF. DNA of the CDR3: TGTGCCAGCCCGACCGGACTAGCGGGGAAGGAGACCCAGTACTTC.

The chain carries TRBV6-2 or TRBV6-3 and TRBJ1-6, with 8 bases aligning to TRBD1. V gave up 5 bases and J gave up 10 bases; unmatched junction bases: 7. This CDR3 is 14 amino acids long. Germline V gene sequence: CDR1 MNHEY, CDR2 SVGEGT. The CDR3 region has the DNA TGTGCCAGCAGTCTCCAGGGGGCGTCCTCACCCCTCCACTTT. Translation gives CASSLQGASSPLHF.

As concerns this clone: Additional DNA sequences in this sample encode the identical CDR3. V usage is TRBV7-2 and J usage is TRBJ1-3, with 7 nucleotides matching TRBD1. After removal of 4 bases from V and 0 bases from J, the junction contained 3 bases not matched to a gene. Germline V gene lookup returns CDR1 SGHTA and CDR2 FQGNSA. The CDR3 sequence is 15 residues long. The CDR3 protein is CASSSTGVSGNTIYF. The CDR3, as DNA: TGTGCCAGCAGCTCAACAGGGGTCTCTGGAAACACCATATATTTT.

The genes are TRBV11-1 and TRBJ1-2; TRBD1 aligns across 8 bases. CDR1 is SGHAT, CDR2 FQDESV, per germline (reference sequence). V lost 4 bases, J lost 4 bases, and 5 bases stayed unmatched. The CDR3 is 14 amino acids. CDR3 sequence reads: CASSSEDRVYGYTF. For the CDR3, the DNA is TGTGCCAGCAGCTCTGAGGACAGGGTCTATGGCTACACCTTC.

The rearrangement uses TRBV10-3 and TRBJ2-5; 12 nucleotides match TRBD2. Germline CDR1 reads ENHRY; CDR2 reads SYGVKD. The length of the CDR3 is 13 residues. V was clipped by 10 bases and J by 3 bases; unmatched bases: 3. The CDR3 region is CATRLAGEETQYF. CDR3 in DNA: TGTGCCACCCGACTAGCGGGAGAAGAGACCCAGTACTTC.

The CDR3 here is CASSERDSAQAGYTF. The CDR3 DNA follows: TGTGCCAGCAGCGAAAGGGACAGCGCCCAGGCTGGCTACACCTTC. The chain uses TRBV3-1 (or the pseudogene TRBV3-2) and TRBJ1-2; TRBD1 aligns across 7 bases. V was pared by 5 bases and J by 7 bases, with 13 bases of the junction left unmatched. CDR3 length: 15 residues. Germline CDR1 is LGHDT and CDR2 is YNNKEL (reference sequence).

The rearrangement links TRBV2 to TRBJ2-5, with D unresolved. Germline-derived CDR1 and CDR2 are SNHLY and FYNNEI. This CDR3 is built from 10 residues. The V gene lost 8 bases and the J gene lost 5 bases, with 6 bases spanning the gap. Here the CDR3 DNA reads TGTGCCAGCCAGATCGAGACCCAGTACTTC. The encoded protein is CASQIETQYF. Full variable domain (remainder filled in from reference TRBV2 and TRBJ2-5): EPEVTQTPSHQVTQMGQEVILRCVPISNHLYFYWYRQILGQKVEFLVSFYNNEISEKSEIFDDQFSVERPDGSNFTLKIRSTKLEDSAMYFCASQIETQYFGPGTRLLVL.

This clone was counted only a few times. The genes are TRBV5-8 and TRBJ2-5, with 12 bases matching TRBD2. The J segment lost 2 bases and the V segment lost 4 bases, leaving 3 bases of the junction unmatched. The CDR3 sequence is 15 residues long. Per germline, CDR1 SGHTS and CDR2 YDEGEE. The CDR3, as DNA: TGTGCCAGCAGCCGCGGGACTAGCGGGCAAGAGACCCAGTACTTC. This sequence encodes CASSRGTSGQETQYF.

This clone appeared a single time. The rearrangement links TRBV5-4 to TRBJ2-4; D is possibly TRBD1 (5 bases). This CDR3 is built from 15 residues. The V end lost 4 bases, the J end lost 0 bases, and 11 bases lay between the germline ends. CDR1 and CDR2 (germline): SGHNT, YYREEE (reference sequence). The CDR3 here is CASSRQGLAKNIQYF. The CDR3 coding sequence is TGTGCCAGCAGCCGCCAGGGATTAGCCAAAAACATTCAGTACTTC. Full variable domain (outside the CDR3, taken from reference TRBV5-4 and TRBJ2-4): ETGVTQSPTHLIKTRGQQVTLRCSSQSGHNTVSWYQQALGQGPQFIFQYYREEENGRGNFPPRFSGLQFPNYSSELNVNALELDDSALYLCASSRQGLAKNIQYFGAGTRLSVL.

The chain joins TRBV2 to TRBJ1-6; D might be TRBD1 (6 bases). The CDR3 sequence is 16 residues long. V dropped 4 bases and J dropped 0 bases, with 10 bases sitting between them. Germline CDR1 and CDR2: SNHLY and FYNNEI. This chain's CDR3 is CASSGGGSSYNSPLHF. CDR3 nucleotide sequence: TGTGCCAGCAGTGGAGGGGGAAGCTCCTATAATTCACCCCTCCACTTT. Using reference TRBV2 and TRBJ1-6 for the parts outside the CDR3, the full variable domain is EPEVTQTPSHQVTQMGQEVILRCVPISNHLYFYWYRQILGQKVEFLVSFYNNEISEKSEIFDDQFSVERPDGSNFTLKIRSTKLEDSAMYFCASSGGGSSYNSPLHFGNGTRLTVT.

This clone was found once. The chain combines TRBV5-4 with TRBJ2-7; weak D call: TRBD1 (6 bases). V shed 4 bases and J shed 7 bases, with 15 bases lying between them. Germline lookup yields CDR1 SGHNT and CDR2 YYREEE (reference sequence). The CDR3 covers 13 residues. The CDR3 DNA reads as TGTGCCAGCAGCGTTGGGGGCAGGCCGGAGCAGTACTTC. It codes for CASSVGGRPEQYF.

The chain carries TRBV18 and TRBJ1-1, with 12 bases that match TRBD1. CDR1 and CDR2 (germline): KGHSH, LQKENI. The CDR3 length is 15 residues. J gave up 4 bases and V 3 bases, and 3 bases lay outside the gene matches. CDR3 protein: CASSPGQGAGTEAFF. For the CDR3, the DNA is TGTGCCAGCTCACCGGGACAGGGGGCTGGCACTGAAGCTTTCTTT.

The CDR3: CASSYSYNREGTEAFF. CDR3 DNA: TGTGCCAGCAGTTACTCTTACAACAGGGAGGGCACTGAAGCTTTCTTT. The V gene is TRBV6-5, the J gene TRBJ1-1, with D possibly matching TRBD1 (6 bases). Germline lookup yields CDR1 MNHEY and CDR2 SVGAGI. The V end lost 0 bases, the J end lost 4 bases, and 15 bases lay between the germline ends. This CDR3 is built from 16 residues.

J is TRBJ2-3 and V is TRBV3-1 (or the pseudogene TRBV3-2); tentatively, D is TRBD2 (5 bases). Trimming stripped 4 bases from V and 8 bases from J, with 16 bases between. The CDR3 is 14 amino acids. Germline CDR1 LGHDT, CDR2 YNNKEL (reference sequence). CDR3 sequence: CASSPQSSFVTQYF. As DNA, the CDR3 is TGTGCCAGCAGCCCTCAGTCTAGCTTTGTTACGCAGTATTTT.

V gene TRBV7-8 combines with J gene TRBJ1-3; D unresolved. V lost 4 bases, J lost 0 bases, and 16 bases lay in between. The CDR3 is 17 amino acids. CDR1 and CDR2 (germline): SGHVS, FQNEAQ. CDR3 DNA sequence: TGTGCCAGCAGCTCCCTGAGCGACTCTTACTCTGGAAACACCATATATTTT. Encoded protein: CASSSLSDSYSGNTIYF.

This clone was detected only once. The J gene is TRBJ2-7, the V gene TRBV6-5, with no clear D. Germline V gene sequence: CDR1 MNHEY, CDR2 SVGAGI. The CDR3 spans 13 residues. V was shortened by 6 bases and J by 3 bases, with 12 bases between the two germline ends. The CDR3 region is CASRPSTDYEQYF. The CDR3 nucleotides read TGTGCCAGCAGGCCTAGTACCGACTACGAGCAGTACTTC.

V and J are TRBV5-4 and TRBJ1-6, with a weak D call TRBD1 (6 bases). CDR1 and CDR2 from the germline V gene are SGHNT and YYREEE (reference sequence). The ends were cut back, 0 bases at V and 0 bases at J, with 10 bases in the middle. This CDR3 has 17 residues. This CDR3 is CASSLGQESSYNSPLHF. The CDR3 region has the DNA TGTGCCAGCAGCTTGGGACAGGAGAGCTCCTATAATTCACCCCTCCACTTT.

This CDR3 reads CASSLAQGHGYTF. Here the CDR3 DNA reads TGTGCCAGCAGTTTAGCGCAGGGGCACGGCTACACCTTC. The rearrangement uses TRBV28 and TRBJ1-2, with D possibly matching TRBD1 (6 bases). V was cut by 2 bases and J by 8 bases, with 12 bases left in between. CDR1 and CDR2 from the germline V gene are MDHEN and SYDVKM. The CDR3 runs to 13 residues.

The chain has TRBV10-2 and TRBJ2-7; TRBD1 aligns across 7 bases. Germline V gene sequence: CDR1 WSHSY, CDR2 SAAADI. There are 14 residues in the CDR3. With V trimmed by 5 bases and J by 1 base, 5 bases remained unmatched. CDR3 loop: CASSFRGISYEQYF. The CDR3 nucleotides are TGCGCCAGCAGTTTCAGGGGGATTTCCTACGAGCAGTACTTC.

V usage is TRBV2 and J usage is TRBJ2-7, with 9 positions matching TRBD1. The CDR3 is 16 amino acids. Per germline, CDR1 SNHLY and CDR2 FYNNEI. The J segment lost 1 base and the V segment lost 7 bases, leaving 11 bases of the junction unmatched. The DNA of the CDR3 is TGTGCCAGCATCCGACCGGGACAGGGTATTTCCTACGAGCAGTACTTC. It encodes CASIRPGQGISYEQYF.

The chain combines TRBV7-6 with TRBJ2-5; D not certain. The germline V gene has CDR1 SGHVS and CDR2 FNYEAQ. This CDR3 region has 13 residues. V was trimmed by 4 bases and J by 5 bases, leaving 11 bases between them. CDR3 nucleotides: TGTGCCAGCAGCTCCGGCCTCAGGGAGACCCAGTACTTC. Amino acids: CASSSGLRETQYF.

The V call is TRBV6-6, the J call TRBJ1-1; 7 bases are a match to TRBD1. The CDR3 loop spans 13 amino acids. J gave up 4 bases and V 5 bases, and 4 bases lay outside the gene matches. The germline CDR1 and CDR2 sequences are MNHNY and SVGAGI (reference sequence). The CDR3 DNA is TGTGCCAGCAGTAGGGGACAGCCCACTGAAGCTTTCTTT. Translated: CASSRGQPTEAFF.